The rows below give T cell receptor beta chains drawn from one sample of a study of OX40 agonist ivuxolimab in advanced cancers. Clones were sequenced by immunoSEQ multiplex PCR, and TCRdb holds only the in-frame ones, with some missing. The sample lists about 76,000 clones, roughly 91% seen once, with around 13% in the top ten. This specimen was CD4+ or CD8+ T cells sorted from blood, taken in a trial of the OX40 agonist ivuxolimab. These receptors all come from an adult with an advanced solid tumor such as melanoma, head and neck, liver or kidney cancer. The CDR3 runs from the conserved cysteine through the conserved F or W. Each record gives: CDR3 protein, CDR3 DNA, J gene, V gene, clone size, D gene. A D gene is named only where the DNA matches it firmly. Rows may omit the clone size; those that give it use once, few, many or a size class.

cdr3_aa: CASSKGGDTEAFF
cdr3_nt: TGCGCCAGCAGCAAAGGGGGGGACACTGAAGCTTTCTTT
j_call: TRBJ1-1
v_call: TRBV4-1
clone_size: once
d_call: -

cdr3_aa: CASSPSAGATDTQYF
cdr3_nt: TGTGCCAGCTCACCCTCAGCGGGAGCCACAGATACGCAGTATTTT
j_call: TRBJ2-3
v_call: TRBV18
clone_size: -
d_call: TRBD2

cdr3_aa: CASSQDWRNSYEQYF
cdr3_nt: TGTGCCAGCAGCCAAGACTGGAGGAACTCCTACGAGCAGTACTTC
j_call: TRBJ2-7
v_call: TRBV14
clone_size: -
d_call: -

cdr3_aa: CASSILPAGGYEQYF
cdr3_nt: TGTGCCAGTAGTATTCTACCCGCAGGGGGCTACGAGCAGTACTTC
j_call: TRBJ2-7
v_call: TRBV19
clone_size: -
d_call: TRBD1

cdr3_aa: CASSLAGDSVNTEAFF
cdr3_nt: TGCGCCAGCAGCTTGGCGGGGGATTCGGTGAACACTGAAGCTTTCTTT
j_call: TRBJ1-1
v_call: TRBV5-1
clone_size: -
d_call: -

cdr3_aa: CASSLVPGAVEAFF
cdr3_nt: TGTGCCAGCAGCTTAGTGCCGGGGGCAGTTGAAGCTTTCTTT
j_call: TRBJ1-1
v_call: TRBV7-2
clone_size: -
d_call: -

cdr3_aa: CASSLDSGRGETQYF
cdr3_nt: TGTGCTAGCAGCTTAGATAGCGGGAGGGGAGAGACCCAGTACTTC
j_call: TRBJ2-5
v_call: TRBV7-7
clone_size: -
d_call: TRBD2

cdr3_aa: CASSPPAGGNTGELFF
cdr3_nt: TGTGCCAGCAGCCCCCCTGCGGGAGGTAACACCGGGGAGCTGTTTTTT
j_call: TRBJ2-2
v_call: TRBV4-2
clone_size: -
d_call: TRBD2

cdr3_aa: CASSDQGGGFYEQYF
cdr3_nt: TGTGCCAGCAGTGATCAGGGTGGTGGGTTCTACGAGCAGTACTTC
j_call: TRBJ2-7
v_call: TRBV25-1
clone_size: -
d_call: -

cdr3_aa: CASSIDGTSGRLNEQFF
cdr3_nt: TGCGCCAGCAGCATCGATGGGACTAGCGGGAGACTAAATGAGCAGTTCTTC
j_call: TRBJ2-1
v_call: TRBV5-1
clone_size: -
d_call: TRBD2

cdr3_aa: CASSPSGSSYNEQFF
cdr3_nt: TGTGCCAGCAGCCCTAGCGGGAGTTCTTACAATGAGCAGTTCTTC
j_call: TRBJ2-1
v_call: TRBV9
clone_size: -
d_call: TRBD2

cdr3_aa: CASSVAPNSGMAGELFF
cdr3_nt: TGTGCCAGCAGCGTAGCCCCTAATTCGGGGATGGCCGGGGAGCTGTTTTTT
j_call: TRBJ2-2
v_call: TRBV9
clone_size: -
d_call: -

cdr3_aa: CASSFQRGETQYF
cdr3_nt: TGCGCCAGCAGCTTCCAACGCGGGGAGACCCAGTACTTC
j_call: TRBJ2-5
v_call: TRBV5-1
clone_size: -
d_call: -

cdr3_aa: CASSLGGLAPGELFF
cdr3_nt: TGTGCCAGCAGCTTAGGAGGCCTAGCCCCCGGGGAGCTGTTTTTT
j_call: TRBJ2-2
v_call: TRBV7-6
clone_size: -
d_call: -

cdr3_aa: CATSWGWNNEQFF
cdr3_nt: TGTGCCACCAGCTGGGGATGGAACAATGAGCAGTTCTTC
j_call: TRBJ2-1
v_call: TRBV15
clone_size: -
d_call: -

cdr3_aa: CASSLPVWGEGWMNEQFF
cdr3_nt: TGTGCCAGCAGCCTCCCCGTTTGGGGGGAGGGTTGGATGAATGAGCAGTTCTTC
j_call: TRBJ2-1
v_call: TRBV7-2
clone_size: -
d_call: TRBD2

cdr3_aa: CASSLQPGDTQYF
cdr3_nt: TGTGCCAGCAGCCTCCAACCGGGCGATACGCAGTATTTT
j_call: TRBJ2-3
v_call: TRBV7-8
clone_size: -
d_call: -

cdr3_aa: CASSLAGIPEAFF
cdr3_nt: TGTGCCAGCAGCTTAGCAGGGATTCCTGAAGCTTTCTTT
j_call: TRBJ1-1
v_call: TRBV7-9
clone_size: once
d_call: -

cdr3_aa: CASSKAGGPSRETQYF
cdr3_nt: TGTGCCAGCAGCAAAGCGGGAGGGCCCTCAAGAGAGACCCAGTACTTC
j_call: TRBJ2-5
v_call: TRBV9
clone_size: once
d_call: TRBD2

cdr3_aa: CASRLVVRDRRPQETQYF
cdr3_nt: TGTGCAAGTCGCTTAGTCGTCCGGGACAGGAGACCCCAAGAGACCCAGTACTTC
j_call: TRBJ2-5
v_call: TRBV12-2
clone_size: -
d_call: -

cdr3_aa: CASSTLDSPTSYEQYF
cdr3_nt: TGTGCCAGCAGTACCTTGGACAGCCCGACCTCCTACGAGCAGTACTTC
j_call: TRBJ2-7
v_call: TRBV2
clone_size: few
d_call: -

cdr3_aa: CASSFETLLASSGIQYF
cdr3_nt: TGTGCCAGCAGTTTCGAGACCTTACTAGCGAGTAGTGGCATTCAGTACTTC
j_call: TRBJ2-4
v_call: TRBV2
clone_size: -
d_call: TRBD2

cdr3_aa: CASSMVSAQETQYF
cdr3_nt: TGTGCCAGTAGTATGGTTAGCGCCCAAGAGACCCAGTACTTC
j_call: TRBJ2-5
v_call: TRBV19
clone_size: -
d_call: -

cdr3_aa: CASSLVLGSEQYF
cdr3_nt: TGTGCCAGCAGCTTAGTTTTGGGTAGCGAGCAGTACTTC
j_call: TRBJ2-7
v_call: TRBV7-3
clone_size: -
d_call: -

cdr3_aa: CASSLGTSGNYYEQYF
cdr3_nt: TGTGCCAGCAGCCTGGGGACTAGCGGGAACTATTACGAGCAGTACTTC
j_call: TRBJ2-7
v_call: TRBV7-9
clone_size: -
d_call: TRBD2

cdr3_aa: CASSLSGRAPFF
cdr3_nt: TGTGCCAGCAGTTTATCTGGGAGGGCGCCGTTCTTC
j_call: TRBJ2-1
v_call: TRBV27
clone_size: -
d_call: TRBD2

cdr3_aa: CASSFGLFGDEQFF
cdr3_nt: TGTGCCAGTAGTTTTGGACTCTTTGGGGATGAGCAGTTCTTC
j_call: TRBJ2-1
v_call: TRBV19
clone_size: -
d_call: -

cdr3_aa: CASSFSGRFSTDTQYF
cdr3_nt: TGTGCCAGCAGTTTTAGCGGCCGATTTAGCACAGATACGCAGTATTTT
j_call: TRBJ2-3
v_call: TRBV28
clone_size: -
d_call: -

cdr3_aa: CASSQEGANTGELFF
cdr3_nt: TGCGCCAGCAGCCAAGAAGGTGCGAACACCGGGGAGCTGTTTTTT
j_call: TRBJ2-2
v_call: TRBV4-1
clone_size: -
d_call: -

cdr3_aa: CASRLSGAYEQYF
cdr3_nt: TGTGCCAGCAGACTTAGCGGAGCCTACGAGCAGTACTTC
j_call: TRBJ2-7
v_call: TRBV7-9
clone_size: once
d_call: -

cdr3_aa: CASSGSLGTTGELFF
cdr3_nt: TGTGCCAGCAGTGGATCGTTAGGGACCACCGGGGAGCTGTTTTTT
j_call: TRBJ2-2
v_call: TRBV28
clone_size: -
d_call: -

cdr3_aa: CAWRGGFNQPQHF
cdr3_nt: TGTGCCTGGAGGGGCGGCTTCAATCAGCCCCAGCATTTT
j_call: TRBJ1-5
v_call: TRBV30
clone_size: -
d_call: -

cdr3_aa: CASSLPRDLIGGGEQYF
cdr3_nt: TGTGCCAGCAGCTTACCTAGGGACTTAATCGGAGGGGGCGAGCAGTACTTC
j_call: TRBJ2-7
v_call: TRBV11-2
clone_size: once
d_call: -

cdr3_aa: CASSAENTGELFF
cdr3_nt: TGTGCCAGCAGCGCAGAGAACACCGGGGAGCTGTTTTTT
j_call: TRBJ2-2
v_call: TRBV9
clone_size: -
d_call: -

cdr3_aa: CSVEDGQGRFRELFF
cdr3_nt: TGCAGCGTTGAAGACGGGCAGGGAAGGTTCCGGGAGCTGTTTTTT
j_call: TRBJ2-2
v_call: TRBV29-1
clone_size: -
d_call: -

cdr3_aa: CASSIGDTYEQYF
cdr3_nt: TGTGCCAGTAGTATAGGGGACACCTACGAGCAGTACTTC
j_call: TRBJ2-7
v_call: TRBV19
clone_size: -
d_call: -

cdr3_aa: CASSFPQETDTQYF
cdr3_nt: TGTGCCAGCAGCTTCCCCCAGGAAACAGATACGCAGTATTTT
j_call: TRBJ2-3
v_call: TRBV7-9
clone_size: -
d_call: -

cdr3_aa: CASTLDGIYGYTF
cdr3_nt: TGTGCCAGCACCCTCGACGGTATCTATGGCTACACCTTC
j_call: TRBJ1-2
v_call: TRBV6-5
clone_size: -
d_call: -

cdr3_aa: CASSLGGAGDYEQYF
cdr3_nt: TGTGCCAGCAGCTTAGGGGGGGCGGGGGACTACGAGCAGTACTTC
j_call: TRBJ2-7
v_call: TRBV7-2
clone_size: few
d_call: -

cdr3_aa: CASHPPGQGARNEQFF
cdr3_nt: TGCGCCAGTCACCCGCCAGGACAGGGGGCGCGAAATGAGCAGTTCTTC
j_call: TRBJ2-1
v_call: TRBV5-1
clone_size: -
d_call: TRBD1

cdr3_aa: CASSDVLESSTDTQYF
cdr3_nt: TGTGCCAGCAGTGATGTACTGGAGTCTAGCACAGATACGCAGTATTTT
j_call: TRBJ2-3
v_call: TRBV2
clone_size: -
d_call: -

cdr3_aa: CASSPWDTYNEQFF
cdr3_nt: TGTGCCAGCAGTCCCTGGGACACCTACAATGAGCAGTTCTTC
j_call: TRBJ2-1
v_call: TRBV27
clone_size: -
d_call: -

cdr3_aa: CASSIPGQNTEAFF
cdr3_nt: TGTGCCAGTAGTATCCCCGGACAGAACACTGAAGCTTTCTTT
j_call: TRBJ1-1
v_call: TRBV19
clone_size: -
d_call: -

cdr3_aa: CAGSMPSITKNIQYF
cdr3_nt: TGTGCCGGAAGTATGCCTTCCATAACCAAAAACATTCAGTACTTC
j_call: TRBJ2-4
v_call: TRBV19
clone_size: -
d_call: -

cdr3_aa: CASRGTVGAFF
cdr3_nt: TGTGCCAGCAGGGGGACAGTAGGGGCTTTCTTT
j_call: TRBJ1-1
v_call: TRBV2
clone_size: once
d_call: TRBD1

cdr3_aa: CASRYQQGYNNEQFF
cdr3_nt: TGTGCCAGCAGGTACCAACAGGGATACAACAATGAGCAGTTCTTC
j_call: TRBJ2-1
v_call: TRBV6-5
clone_size: -
d_call: -

cdr3_aa: CASSSQGTEAFF
cdr3_nt: TGCGCCAGCAGCTCCCAGGGAACTGAAGCTTTCTTT
j_call: TRBJ1-1
v_call: TRBV5-1
clone_size: -
d_call: -

cdr3_aa: CSVRSGTYEQYF
cdr3_nt: TGCAGCGTTAGAAGCGGAACCTACGAGCAGTACTTC
j_call: TRBJ2-7
v_call: TRBV29-1
clone_size: -
d_call: -

cdr3_aa: CASSQVEDYEQYF
cdr3_nt: TGCGCCAGCAGTCAAGTAGAAGACTACGAGCAGTACTTC
j_call: TRBJ2-7
v_call: TRBV23-1
clone_size: -
d_call: -